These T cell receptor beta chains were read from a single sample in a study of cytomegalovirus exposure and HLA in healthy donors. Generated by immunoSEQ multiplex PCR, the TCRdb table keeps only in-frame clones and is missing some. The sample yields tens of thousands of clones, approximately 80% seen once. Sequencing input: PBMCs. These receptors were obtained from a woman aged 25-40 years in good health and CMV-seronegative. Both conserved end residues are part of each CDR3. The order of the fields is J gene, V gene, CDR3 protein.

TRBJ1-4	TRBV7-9	CASSFLGDEKLFF
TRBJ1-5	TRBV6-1	CASSEGWGGANRGNQPQHF
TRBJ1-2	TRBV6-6	CATRTGTGGFGYTF
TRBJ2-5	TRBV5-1	CASSLQGREETQYF
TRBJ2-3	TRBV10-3	CAIRDDRGVRTDTQYF
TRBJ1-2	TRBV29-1	CSVEGTANYGYTF
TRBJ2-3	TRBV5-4	CASSPPGQTTDTQYF
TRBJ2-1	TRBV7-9	CSSSSQGNEQFF
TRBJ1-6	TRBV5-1	CASSTAEQSSYNSPLHF
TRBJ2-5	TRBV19	CASSIQIAGTGKQETQYF
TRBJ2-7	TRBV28	CASSTSGTGVHEQYF
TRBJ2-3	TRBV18	CASSPSSTDTQYF
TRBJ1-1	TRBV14	CASSRTGTYNPDFF
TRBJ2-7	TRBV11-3	CASSLASGGYEQYF
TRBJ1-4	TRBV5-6	CASSPYLRGEKLFF
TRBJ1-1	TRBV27	CASSLSGPRGAEAFF
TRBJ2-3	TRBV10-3	CAISDQGPGTDTQYF
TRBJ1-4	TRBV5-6	CASSLGDRTADEKLFF
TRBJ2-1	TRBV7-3	CASSLPSGVGHGEQFF
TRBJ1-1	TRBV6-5	CASSPTVNTEAFF
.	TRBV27	CASSLRPGVTYEQYF
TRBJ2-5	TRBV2	CASTVDRTQIQETQYF
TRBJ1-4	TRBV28	CASSLTGGYEKLFF
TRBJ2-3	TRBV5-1	CASSFRTGSTDTQYF
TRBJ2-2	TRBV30	CAWARTSATPGELFF
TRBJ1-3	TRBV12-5	CASGLQTGTGVGNTIYF
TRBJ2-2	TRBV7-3	CASSLSREAGELFF
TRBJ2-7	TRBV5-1	CASSRDNSYEQYF
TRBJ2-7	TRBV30	CAWSVLSWGQSYEQYF
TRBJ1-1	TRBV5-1	CASSLSSGGGEDTEAFF
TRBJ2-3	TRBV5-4	CASSFGDTQYF
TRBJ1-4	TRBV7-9	CSSSRTGSFEKLFF
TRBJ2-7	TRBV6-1	CASSASRGQSSYEQYF
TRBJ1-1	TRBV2	CASSVGQADTEAFF
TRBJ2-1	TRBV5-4	CASSLGGTSGILEQFF
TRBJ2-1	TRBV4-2	CASSQDIPAGAPYNEQFF
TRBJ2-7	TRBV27	CASSLPYAVIAGYSYEQYF